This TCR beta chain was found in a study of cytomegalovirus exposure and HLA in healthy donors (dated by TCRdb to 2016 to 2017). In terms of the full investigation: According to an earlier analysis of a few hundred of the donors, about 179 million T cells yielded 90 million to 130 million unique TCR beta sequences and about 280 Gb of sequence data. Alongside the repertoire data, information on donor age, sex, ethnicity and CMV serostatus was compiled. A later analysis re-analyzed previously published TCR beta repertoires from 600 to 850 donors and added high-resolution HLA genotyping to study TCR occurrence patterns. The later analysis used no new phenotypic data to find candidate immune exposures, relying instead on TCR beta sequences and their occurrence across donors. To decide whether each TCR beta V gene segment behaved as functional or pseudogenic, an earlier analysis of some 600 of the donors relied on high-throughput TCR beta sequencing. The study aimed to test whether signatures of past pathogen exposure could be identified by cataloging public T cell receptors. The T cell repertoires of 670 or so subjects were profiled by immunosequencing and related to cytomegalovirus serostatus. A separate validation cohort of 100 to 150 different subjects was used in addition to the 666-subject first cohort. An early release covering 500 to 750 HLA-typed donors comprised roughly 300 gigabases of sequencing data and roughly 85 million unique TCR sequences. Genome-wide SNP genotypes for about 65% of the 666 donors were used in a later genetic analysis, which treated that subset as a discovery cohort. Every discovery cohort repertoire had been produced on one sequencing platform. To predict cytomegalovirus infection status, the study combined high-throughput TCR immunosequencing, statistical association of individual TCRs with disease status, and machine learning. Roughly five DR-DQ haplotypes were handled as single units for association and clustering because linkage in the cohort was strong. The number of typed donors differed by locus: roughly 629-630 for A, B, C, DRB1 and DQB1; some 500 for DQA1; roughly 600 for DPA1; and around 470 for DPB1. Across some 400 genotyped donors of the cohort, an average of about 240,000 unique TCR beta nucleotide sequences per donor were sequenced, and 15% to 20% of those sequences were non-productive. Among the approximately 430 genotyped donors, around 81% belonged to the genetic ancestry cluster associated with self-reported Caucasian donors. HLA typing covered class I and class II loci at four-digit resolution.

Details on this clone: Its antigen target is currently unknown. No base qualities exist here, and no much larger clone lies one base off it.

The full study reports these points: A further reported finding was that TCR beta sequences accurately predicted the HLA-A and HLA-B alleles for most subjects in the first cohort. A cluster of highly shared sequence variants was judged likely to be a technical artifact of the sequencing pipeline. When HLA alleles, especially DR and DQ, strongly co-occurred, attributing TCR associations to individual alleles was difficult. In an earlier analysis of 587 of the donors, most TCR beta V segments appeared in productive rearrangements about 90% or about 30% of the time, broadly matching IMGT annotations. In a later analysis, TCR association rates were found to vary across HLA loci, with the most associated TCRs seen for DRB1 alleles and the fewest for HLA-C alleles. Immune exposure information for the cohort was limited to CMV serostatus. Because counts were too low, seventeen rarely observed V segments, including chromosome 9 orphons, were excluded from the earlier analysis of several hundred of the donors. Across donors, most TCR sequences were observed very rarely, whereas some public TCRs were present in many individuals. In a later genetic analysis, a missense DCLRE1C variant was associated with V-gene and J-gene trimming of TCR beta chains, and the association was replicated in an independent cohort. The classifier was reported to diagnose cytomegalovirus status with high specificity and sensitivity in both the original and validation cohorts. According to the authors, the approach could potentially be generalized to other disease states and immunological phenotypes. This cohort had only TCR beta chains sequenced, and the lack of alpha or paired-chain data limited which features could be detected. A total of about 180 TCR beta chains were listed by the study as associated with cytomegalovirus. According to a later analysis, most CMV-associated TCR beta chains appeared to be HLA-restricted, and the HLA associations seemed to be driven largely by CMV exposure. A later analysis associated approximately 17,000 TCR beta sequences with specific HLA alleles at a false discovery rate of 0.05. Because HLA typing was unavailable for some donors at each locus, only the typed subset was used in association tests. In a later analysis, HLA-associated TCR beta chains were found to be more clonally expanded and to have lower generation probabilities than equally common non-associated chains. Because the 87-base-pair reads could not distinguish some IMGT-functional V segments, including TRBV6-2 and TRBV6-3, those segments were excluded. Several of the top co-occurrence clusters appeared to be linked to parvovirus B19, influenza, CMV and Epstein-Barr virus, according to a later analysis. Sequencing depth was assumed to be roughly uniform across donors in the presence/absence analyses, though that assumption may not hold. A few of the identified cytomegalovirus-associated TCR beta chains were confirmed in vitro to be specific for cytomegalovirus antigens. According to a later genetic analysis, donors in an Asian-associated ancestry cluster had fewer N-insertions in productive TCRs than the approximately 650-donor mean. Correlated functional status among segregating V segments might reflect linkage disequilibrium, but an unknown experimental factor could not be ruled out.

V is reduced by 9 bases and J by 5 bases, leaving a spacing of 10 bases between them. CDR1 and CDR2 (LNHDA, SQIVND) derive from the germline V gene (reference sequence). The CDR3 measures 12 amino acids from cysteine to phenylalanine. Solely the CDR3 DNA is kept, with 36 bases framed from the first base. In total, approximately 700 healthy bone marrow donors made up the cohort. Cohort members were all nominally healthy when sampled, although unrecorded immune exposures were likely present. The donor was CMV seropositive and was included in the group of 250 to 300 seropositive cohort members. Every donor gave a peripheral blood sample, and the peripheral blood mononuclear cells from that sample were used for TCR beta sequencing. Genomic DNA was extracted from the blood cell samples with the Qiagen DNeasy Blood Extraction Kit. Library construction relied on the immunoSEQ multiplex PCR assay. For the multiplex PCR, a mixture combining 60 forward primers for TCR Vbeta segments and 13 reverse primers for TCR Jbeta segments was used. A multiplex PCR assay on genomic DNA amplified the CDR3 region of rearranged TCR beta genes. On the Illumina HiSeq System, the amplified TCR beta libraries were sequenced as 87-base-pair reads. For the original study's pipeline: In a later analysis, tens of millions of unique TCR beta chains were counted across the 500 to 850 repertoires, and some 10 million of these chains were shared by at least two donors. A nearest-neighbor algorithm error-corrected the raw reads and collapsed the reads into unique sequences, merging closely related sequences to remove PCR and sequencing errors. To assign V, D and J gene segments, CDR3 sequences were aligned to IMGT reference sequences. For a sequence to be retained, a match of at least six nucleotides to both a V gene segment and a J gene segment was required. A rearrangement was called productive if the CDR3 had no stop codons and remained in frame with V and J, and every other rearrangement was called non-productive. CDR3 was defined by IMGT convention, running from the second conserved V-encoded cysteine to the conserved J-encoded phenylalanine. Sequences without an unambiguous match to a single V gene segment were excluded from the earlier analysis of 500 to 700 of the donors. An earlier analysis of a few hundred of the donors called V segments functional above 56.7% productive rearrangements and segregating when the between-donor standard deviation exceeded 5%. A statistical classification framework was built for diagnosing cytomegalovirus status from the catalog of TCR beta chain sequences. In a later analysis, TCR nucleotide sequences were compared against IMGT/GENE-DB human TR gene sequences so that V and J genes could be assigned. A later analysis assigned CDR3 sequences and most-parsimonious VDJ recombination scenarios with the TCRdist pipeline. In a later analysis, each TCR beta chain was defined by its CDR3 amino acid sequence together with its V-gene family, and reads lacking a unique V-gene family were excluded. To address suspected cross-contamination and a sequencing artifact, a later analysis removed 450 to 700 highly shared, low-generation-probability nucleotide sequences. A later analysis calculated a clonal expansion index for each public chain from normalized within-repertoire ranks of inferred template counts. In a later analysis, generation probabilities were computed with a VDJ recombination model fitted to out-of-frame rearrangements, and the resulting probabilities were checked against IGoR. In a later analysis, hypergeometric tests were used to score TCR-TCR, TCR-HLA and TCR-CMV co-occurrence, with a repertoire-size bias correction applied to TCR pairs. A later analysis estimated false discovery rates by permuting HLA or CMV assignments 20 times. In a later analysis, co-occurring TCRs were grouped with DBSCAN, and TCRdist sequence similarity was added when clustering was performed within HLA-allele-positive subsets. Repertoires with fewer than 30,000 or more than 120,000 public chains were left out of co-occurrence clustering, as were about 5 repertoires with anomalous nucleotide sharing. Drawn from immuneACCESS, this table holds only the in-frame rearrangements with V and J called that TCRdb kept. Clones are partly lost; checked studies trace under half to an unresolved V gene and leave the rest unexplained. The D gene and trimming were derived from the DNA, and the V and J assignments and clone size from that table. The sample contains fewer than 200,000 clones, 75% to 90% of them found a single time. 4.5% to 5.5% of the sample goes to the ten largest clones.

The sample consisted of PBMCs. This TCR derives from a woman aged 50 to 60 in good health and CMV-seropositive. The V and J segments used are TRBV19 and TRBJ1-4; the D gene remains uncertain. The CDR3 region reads CASTGSNEKLFF. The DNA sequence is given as TGTGCCAGCACGGGGAGCAATGAAAAACTGTTTTTT.